This T cell receptor beta chain was captured by sequencing in a study of T cell repertoires in cytomegalovirus infection. Germline CDR1 reads SGHDN; CDR2 reads FVKESK. The germline V and J ends were trimmed by 4 bases and 8 bases, with 17 bases remaining between them. The CDR3 is 15 residues long. TCRdb itself ran the reads through MiXCR, one entry per CDR3 protein. The sample holds about 700,000 distinct CDR3 sequences, roughly a third seen once. In regard to this clonotype: Its antigen remains unidentified.

The sequence derives from a human donor in good health (CMV status not recorded). Some clones in this sample may be carry-over from other donors' samples. The rearrangement joins TRBV14 to TRBJ1-4; D not resolved. The specimen comprised cultured PBMCs, sampled from culture after CMV antigen stimulation. The CDR3 DNA sequence: TGTGCCAGCAGCCCCGCTTGGGGTCGAGGCGAAAAACTGTTTTTT. Translating it yields CASSPAWGRGEKLFF.